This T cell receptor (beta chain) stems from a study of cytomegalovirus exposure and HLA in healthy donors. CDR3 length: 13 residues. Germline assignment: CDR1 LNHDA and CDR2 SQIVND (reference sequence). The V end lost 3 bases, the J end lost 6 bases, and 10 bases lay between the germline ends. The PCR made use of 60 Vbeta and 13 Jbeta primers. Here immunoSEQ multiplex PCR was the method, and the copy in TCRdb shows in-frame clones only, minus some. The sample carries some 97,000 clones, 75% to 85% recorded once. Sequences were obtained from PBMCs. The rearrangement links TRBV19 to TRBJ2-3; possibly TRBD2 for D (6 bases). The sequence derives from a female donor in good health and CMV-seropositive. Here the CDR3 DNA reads TGTGCCAGTAGTATGGGAGGTAGTGATACGCAGTATTTT. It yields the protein CASSMGGSDTQYF.